This TCR beta chain is drawn from a study of control samples from healthy donors and cancer patients. TCRdb's copy holds only in-frame clones and misses some; the assay was immunoSEQ multiplex PCR. The table shows about 89,000 clones, with about 89% occurring only once. The trim removed 3 bases at V and 4 bases at J, leaving 7 bases unmatched. This CDR3 is built from 15 residues. Germline CDR1 and CDR2: DFQATT and SNEGSKA (reference sequence). The genes are TRBV20-1 and TRBJ2-1; 9 positions match TRBD2. The sample was blood. This TCR came from a man aged 25 to 40 in good health. CDR3 nucleotides: TGCAGTGCTAGTCCCGGGACTAGCCGGTACAATGAGCAGTTCTTC. Translated, it gives CSASPGTSRYNEQFF.